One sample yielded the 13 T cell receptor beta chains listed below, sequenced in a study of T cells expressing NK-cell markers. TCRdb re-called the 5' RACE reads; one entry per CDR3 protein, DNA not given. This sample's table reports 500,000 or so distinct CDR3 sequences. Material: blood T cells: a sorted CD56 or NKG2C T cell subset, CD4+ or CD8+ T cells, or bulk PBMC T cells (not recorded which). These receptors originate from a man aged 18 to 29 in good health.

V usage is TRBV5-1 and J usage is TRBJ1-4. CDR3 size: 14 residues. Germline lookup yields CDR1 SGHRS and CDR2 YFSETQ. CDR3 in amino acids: CASSLAPAGEKLFF.

This CDR3 is CASSLGFLDRGNTGELFF. The chain links TRBV11-2 to TRBJ2-2; the TCRdb call, TRBD1, lacks DNA for checking. Germline V gene data show CDR1 as SGHAT and CDR2 as FQNNGV. The CDR3 length is 18 residues.

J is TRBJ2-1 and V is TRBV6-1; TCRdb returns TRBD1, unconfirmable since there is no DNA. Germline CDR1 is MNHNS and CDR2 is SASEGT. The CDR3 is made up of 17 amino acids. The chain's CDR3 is CASSDLGDGLLYNEQFF.

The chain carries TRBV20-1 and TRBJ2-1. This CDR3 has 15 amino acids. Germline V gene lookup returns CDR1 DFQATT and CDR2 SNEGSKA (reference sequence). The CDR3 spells CSATIFLSSYNEQFF.

The CDR3 sequence: CSWGGTPETQYF. The genes are TRBV30 and TRBJ2-5. This CDR3 contains 12 residues. Germline V CDR1 and CDR2: GTSNPN, SVGIG (reference sequence).

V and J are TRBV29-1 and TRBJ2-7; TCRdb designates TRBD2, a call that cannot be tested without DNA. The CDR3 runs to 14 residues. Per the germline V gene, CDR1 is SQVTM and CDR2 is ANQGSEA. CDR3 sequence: CSVVPPGGGYEQYF.

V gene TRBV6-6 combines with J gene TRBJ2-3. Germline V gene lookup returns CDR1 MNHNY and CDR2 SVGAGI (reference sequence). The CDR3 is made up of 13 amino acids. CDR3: CASSYSTTDTQYF.

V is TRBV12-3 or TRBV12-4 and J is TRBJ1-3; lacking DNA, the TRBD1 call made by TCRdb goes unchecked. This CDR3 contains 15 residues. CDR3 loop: CASRQTGPSGNTIYF.

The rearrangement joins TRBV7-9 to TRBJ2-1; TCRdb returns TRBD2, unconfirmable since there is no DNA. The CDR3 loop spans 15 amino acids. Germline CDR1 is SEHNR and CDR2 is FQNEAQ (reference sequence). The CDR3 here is CASRGSGSSNNEQFF.

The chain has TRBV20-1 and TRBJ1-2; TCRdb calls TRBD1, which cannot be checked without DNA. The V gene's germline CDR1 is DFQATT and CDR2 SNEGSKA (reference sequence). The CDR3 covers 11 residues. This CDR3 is CSARGGYGYTF.

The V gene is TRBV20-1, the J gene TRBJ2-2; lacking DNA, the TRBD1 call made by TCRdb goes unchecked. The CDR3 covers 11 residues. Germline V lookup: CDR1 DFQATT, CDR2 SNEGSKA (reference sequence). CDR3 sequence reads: CSAAGAWELFF.

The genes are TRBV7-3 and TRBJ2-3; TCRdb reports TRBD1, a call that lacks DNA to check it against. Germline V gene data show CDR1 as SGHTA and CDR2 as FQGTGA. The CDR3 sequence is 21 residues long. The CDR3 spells CASSLKGFAGSDGSSTDTQYF.

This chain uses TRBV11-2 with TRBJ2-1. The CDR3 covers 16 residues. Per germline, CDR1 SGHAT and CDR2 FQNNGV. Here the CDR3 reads CASSADAILSYNEQFF.